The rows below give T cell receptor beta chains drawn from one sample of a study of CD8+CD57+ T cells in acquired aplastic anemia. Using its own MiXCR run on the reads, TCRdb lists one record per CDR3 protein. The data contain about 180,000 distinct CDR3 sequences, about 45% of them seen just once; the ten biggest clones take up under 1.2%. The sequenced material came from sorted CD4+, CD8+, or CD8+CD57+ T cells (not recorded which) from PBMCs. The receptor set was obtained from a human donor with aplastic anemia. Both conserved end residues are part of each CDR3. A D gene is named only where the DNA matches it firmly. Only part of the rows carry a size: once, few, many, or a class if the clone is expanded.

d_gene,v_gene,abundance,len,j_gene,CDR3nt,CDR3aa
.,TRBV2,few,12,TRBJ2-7,TGTGCCAGCAGTGTCAACTCTAGGGAGCAGTACTTC,CASSVNSREQYF
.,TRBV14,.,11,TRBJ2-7,TGTGCCAGCAGCCAAACATGGGAGCAGTACTTC,CASSQTWEQYF
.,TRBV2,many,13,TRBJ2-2,TGTGCCAGCACCGTGTTAGAGACCGGGGAGCTGTTTTTT,CASTVLETGELFF
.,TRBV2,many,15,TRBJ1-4,TGTGCCAGCAGTGGGATGACAGGAAGTAATGAAAAACTGTTTTTT,CASSGMTGSNEKLFF
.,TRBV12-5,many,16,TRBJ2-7,TGTGCTAGTGGTTTGGTACTGGGGCGGCTTCCCTACGAGCAGTACTTC,CASGLVLGRLPYEQYF
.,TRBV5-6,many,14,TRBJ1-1,TGTGCCAGCAGCCCCTACAGGACGAACACTGAAGCTTTCTTT,CASSPYRTNTEAFF
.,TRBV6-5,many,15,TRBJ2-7,TGTGCCAGCAGTCACCTGGGACTGCAGAACTACGAGCAGTACTTC,CASSHLGLQNYEQYF
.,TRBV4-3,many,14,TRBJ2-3,TGCGCCAGCAGCCAAGACTCTGGGGCAGATACGCAGTATTTT,CASSQDSGADTQYF
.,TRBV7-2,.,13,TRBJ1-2,TGTGCCAGCACCGGGGCGTCAGACTATGGCTACACCTTC,CASTGASDYGYTF
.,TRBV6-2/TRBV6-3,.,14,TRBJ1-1,TGTGCCAGCAGTTCTTTGAGGGGGAACACTGAAGCTTTCTTT,CASSSLRGNTEAFF
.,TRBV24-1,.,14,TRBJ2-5,TGTGCCACCAGTGCGGTTGGCAGTGAAGAGACCCAGTACTTC,CATSAVGSEETQYF
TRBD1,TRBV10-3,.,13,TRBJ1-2,TGTGCCATCAGTTCGGGACAGGCCTATGGCTACACCTTC,CAISSGQAYGYTF
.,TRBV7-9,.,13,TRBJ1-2,TGTGCCAGCGAGATGGGGGGGGTCTATGGCTACACCTTC,CASEMGGVYGYTF
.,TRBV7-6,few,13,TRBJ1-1,TGTGCCAGCAGCAACCGGGAGGGCACTGAAGCTTTCTTT,CASSNREGTEAFF
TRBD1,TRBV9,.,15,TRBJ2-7,TGTGCCAGCAGCGTAGATAGGCAGGGGGCAGACGAGCAGTACTTC,CASSVDRQGADEQYF
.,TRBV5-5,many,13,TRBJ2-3,TGTGCCAGCAGCTTGGCTGCCACAGATACGCAGTATTTT,CASSLAATDTQYF
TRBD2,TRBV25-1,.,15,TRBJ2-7,TGTGCCAGCAGTGAACTGGGACTAGCGGGGGGCGAGCAGTACTTC,CASSELGLAGGEQYF
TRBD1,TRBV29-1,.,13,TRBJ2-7,TGCAGCGTCGAGGGACAGGGGGCCCACGGGCAGTACTTC,CSVEGQGAHGQYF
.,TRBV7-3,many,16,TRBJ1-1,TGTGCCAGCAGCTTAACGGGGCAATCCCCGAACACTGAAGCTTTCTTT,CASSLTGQSPNTEAFF
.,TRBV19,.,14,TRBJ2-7,TGTGCCAGTAGTGGGAACATAGGAGCCTACGAGCAGTACTTC,CASSGNIGAYEQYF
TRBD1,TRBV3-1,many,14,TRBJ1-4,TGTGCCAGCAGCCAGCAGGGGGGAAGTGAAAAACTGTTTTTT,CASSQQGGSEKLFF
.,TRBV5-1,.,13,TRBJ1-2,TGCGCCAGCAGCTTGCGGAATAACTATGGCTACACCTTC,CASSLRNNYGYTF
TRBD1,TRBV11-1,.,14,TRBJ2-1,TGTGCCAGCAGCGTCGGACAGGGGGCGGATGAGCAGTTCTTC,CASSVGQGADEQFF
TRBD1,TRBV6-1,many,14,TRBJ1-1,TGTGCCAGCACCGACAGGGAACGGAACACTGAAGCTTTCTTT,CASTDRERNTEAFF
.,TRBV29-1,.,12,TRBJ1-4,TGCAGCGTACAGTTTCTCAATGAAAAACTGTTTTTT,CSVQFLNEKLFF
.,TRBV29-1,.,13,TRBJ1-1,TGCAGCGTTGAGAGAAGGGCCGATATTGAAGCTTTCTTT,CSVERRADIEAFF
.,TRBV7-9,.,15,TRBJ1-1,TGTGCCAGCAGCCCGATGGGGCAGGCCAACACTGAAGCTTTCTTT,CASSPMGQANTEAFF
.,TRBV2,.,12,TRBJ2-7,TGTGCCAGCAGCTTAGGAGGGGACGTTTGGTCCTTC,CASSLGGDVWSF
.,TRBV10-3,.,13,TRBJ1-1,TGTGCCACCCTGGAGGGACCTGGGTGGAAGGCTTTCTTT,CATLEGPGWKAFF
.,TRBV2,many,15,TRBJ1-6,TGTGCCAGCAATAGAAGGGGTCAGGGAGATTCACCCCTCCACTTT,CASNRRGQGDSPLHF
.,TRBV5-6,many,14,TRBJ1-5,TGTGCCAGCACCTTGTGGGGTTTCGGGCAGCCCCAGCATTTT,CASTLWGFGQPQHF
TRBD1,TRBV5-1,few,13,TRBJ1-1,TGCGCCAGCAGTAACCAGGGGGACACTGAAGCTTTCTTT,CASSNQGDTEAFF
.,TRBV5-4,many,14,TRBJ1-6,TGTGCCAGCAGCCCGGGGTGGGGTGGTTCACCCCTCCACTTT,CASSPGWGGSPLHF
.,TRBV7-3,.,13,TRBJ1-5,TGTGCCAGCTCCCTCCACGGGGATCAGCCCCAGCATTTT,CASSLHGDQPQHF
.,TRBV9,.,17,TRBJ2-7,TGTGCCAGCAGCGTCAGTGGGGATAGGGTACGTATCTACGAGCAGTACTTC,CASSVSGDRVRIYEQYF
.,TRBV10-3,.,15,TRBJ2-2,TGTGCCATCATGGACCCCTTAAGGGTGGCCGGGGAGCTGTTTTTT,CAIMDPLRVAGELFF
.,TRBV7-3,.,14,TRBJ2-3,TGTGCCAGCCGACTTAGCGGCGGCACAGATACGCAGTATTTT,CASRLSGGTDTQYF
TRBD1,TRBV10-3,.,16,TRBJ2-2,TGTGCCAGCAGTTACTCCCCCGGGACAGGGATCGGGGAGCTGTTTTTT,CASSYSPGTGIGELFF
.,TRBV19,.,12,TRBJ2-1,TGTGCCAGTAGTATAGTATACAATGAGCAGTTCTTC,CASSIVYNEQFF